The T cell receptor (beta chain) described here comes from a study of CD8 T cells in Susac syndrome. The V and J ends lost 4 bases and 0 bases, in that order; junction bases with no gene match: 8. Germline V gene lookup returns CDR1 LNHDA and CDR2 SQIVND (reference sequence). CDR3 length: 16 amino acids. The authors reverse transcribed roughly 0.45 to 1 ug RNA with random hexamers. Amplification of TCR beta CDR3 spanned 54 Vbeta and 13 Jbeta via immunoSEQ multiplex PCR. Via MiXCR, TCRdb re-called the immunoSEQ multiplex PCR reads, giving one row per CDR3 protein. The table lists about 200,000 distinct CDR3 sequences, around 95% of them singletons. Matching for age and sex applied to the controls, who were healthy donors.

The receptor was derived from a human donor in good health. Sequencing used CD4+ T cells from PBMCs. The J gene is TRBJ1-1, the V gene TRBV19; 7 bases map to TRBD1. The CDR3 spells CASSTRTGAMNTEAFF. DNA of the CDR3: TGTGCCAGTAGTACCCGGACAGGAGCGATGAACACTGAAGCTTTCTTT.